The T cell receptor beta chain under discussion was sequenced for a study of shared clonotypes between healthy human individuals. The CDR3 totals 14 residues. CDR1 is SGHTA and CDR2 is FQGNSA in the germline V gene. Trimming took 1 base from V and 3 from J, leaving 8 bases between them. CD8 cells classed as naive were CD45RO-negative and positively selected for CCR7, excluding terminally differentiated effector memory CD45RA+ cells. The repertoire was sequenced with immunoSEQ multiplex PCR; TCRdb's copy has only in-frame clones and lacks some. Among around 2,100,000 clones listed, approximately 94% were seen once.

The material sequenced was naive CD8+ T cells sorted from blood. The V gene is TRBV7-2, the J gene TRBJ2-3; D possibly corresponds to TRBD2 (5 bases). The clonotype was recovered from a man between 18 and 29 years old in good health. CDR3: CASSLVGETDTQYF. The CDR3 DNA sequence: TGTGCCAGCAGCTTAGTTGGGGAGACAGATACGCAGTATTTT.